One and the same sample provided the 21 T cell receptor beta chains below, sequenced in a study of T cells in Graves' hyperthyroidism and ophthalmopathy. RNA transcripts yielded amplified TCR beta CDR3 regions. The TCR CDR3 was amplified in a first-round RT-PCR using the HTBI primer set. TCRdb reprocessed the multiplex PCR reads via MiXCR and lists one record per CDR3 protein. The table shows about 500,000 distinct CDR3 sequences, with 40% to 50% occurring only once. Sequences were obtained from peripheral blood or thyroid tissue (not recorded which). Every receptor here comes from an adult woman with Graves' disease, either hyperthyroidism or ophthalmopathy (not recorded which).

This clonotype was found many times. CDR3 DNA: TGTGCCAGCAGCAACGAGGGCCTCTCCTACGAGCAGTACTTC. It translates to CASSNEGLSYEQYF. V is TRBV2 and J is TRBJ2-7; D is possibly TRBD2 (5 bases). Germline CDR1 reads SNHLY; CDR2 reads FYNNEI. Trimming took off 6 bases at V and 0 bases at J, with 12 bases between the two ends. CDR3 length: 14 amino acids.

This clonotype was seen more than once but under ten times. The genes are TRBV6-1 and TRBJ2-7; 8 nucleotides align to TRBD2. The V gene end was trimmed by 4 bases and the J gene end by 7 bases; junction bases not matched to a gene: 12. This CDR3 contains 15 residues. Germline CDR1 and CDR2: MNHNS and SASEGT. For the CDR3, the DNA is TGTGCCAGCAGTGCAGGCACTAGCGGTCCCACGGAGCAGTACTTC. Translating gives CASSAGTSGPTEQYF.

V and J are TRBV7-3 and TRBJ2-1; D is possibly TRBD1 or TRBD2 (5 bases each). The length of the CDR3 is 15 residues. Trimming took 5 bases from V and 5 from J, leaving 16 bases between them. Germline CDR1 SGHTA, CDR2 FQGTGA. The CDR3 DNA is TGTGCCAGCAGCGAACCGGGACGACGAAACAATGAGCAGTTCTTC. Translation gives CASSEPGRRNNEQFF.

This clonotype was seen only once. The chain carries TRBV20-1 and TRBJ1-1; no clear D. Germline V lookup: CDR1 DFQATT, CDR2 SNEGSKA (reference sequence). V was cut by 6 bases and J by 11 bases, with 16 bases left in between. The CDR3 has 11 amino acids. CDR3 in amino acids: CSAGRGSGAFF. CDR3 bases: TGCAGTGCAGGGAGAGGGAGTGGGGCTTTCTTT.

The V and J genes are TRBV19 and TRBJ2-1; TRBD2 is a possible D gene (6 bases). CDR3 length equals 15 residues. Germline V gives CDR1 LNHDA, CDR2 SQIVND (reference sequence). V lost 4 bases, J lost 8 bases, and 18 bases lay in between. The CDR3 bases are TGTGCCAGTAGTAGGAGGGACCCGGTGGGGCATGAGCAGTTCTTC. This translates into CASSRRDPVGHEQFF.

The CDR3 DNA is TGTGCCAGCAGCCGGGGGGCGTCTTCACCCCTCCACTTT. This translates into CASSRGASSPLHF. The chain has TRBV3-1 and TRBJ1-6; D may be TRBD1 (6 bases). Trimming took 4 bases from V and 9 from J, leaving 10 bases between them. The CDR3 contains 13 residues. Germline V gene lookup returns CDR1 LGHDT and CDR2 YNNKEL (reference sequence).

The gene calls are TRBV7-6 and TRBJ2-7; 8 nucleotides agree with TRBD1. Germline V gene sequence: CDR1 SGHVS, CDR2 FNYEAQ. V gave up 4 bases and J gave up 3 bases; unmatched junction bases: 8. The CDR3 is made up of 15 amino acids. In nucleotides, the CDR3 is TGTGCCAGCAGCTCAGCCGGACAGGGATTCTACGAGCAGTACTTC. The encoded protein is CASSSAGQGFYEQYF.

The chain couples TRBV20-1 to TRBJ1-2; no reliable D call. CDR1 and CDR2 from the germline V gene are DFQATT and SNEGSKA (reference sequence). V was cut by 0 bases and J by 6 bases, with 8 bases left in between. This CDR3 spans 12 amino acids. The CDR3 sequence is CSARDQLHGYTF. Here the CDR3 DNA reads TGCAGTGCTAGAGATCAGTTACATGGCTACACCTTC.

This clonotype appeared a few times. The CDR3 spells CASSLQQGKTEAFF. DNA of the CDR3: TGCGCCAGCAGCCTCCAACAGGGGAAGACTGAAGCTTTCTTT. This chain connects TRBV5-1 to TRBJ1-1; 7 positions agree with TRBD1. Germline CDR1 reads SGHRS; CDR2 reads YFSETQ. The CDR3 totals 14 residues. Trimming cost V 4 bases and J 5 bases; bases outside gene matches: 8.

The chain uses TRBV11-3 and TRBJ1-2; 8 positions match TRBD1. J was trimmed by 3 bases and V by 3 bases; bases with no gene match: 6. CDR3 length: 15 residues. Germline lookup yields CDR1 SGHNT and CDR2 YENEEA. For the CDR3, the DNA is TGTGCCAGCAGCTTGTCAGGGGGCAGTGACTATGGCTACACCTTC. Translated, it gives CASSLSGGSDYGYTF.

This sequence joins TRBV19 and TRBJ2-7; the D gene is possibly TRBD1 (6 bases). Germline V gene sequence: CDR1 LNHDA, CDR2 SQIVND (reference sequence). V dropped 8 bases and J dropped 1 base, with 12 bases sitting between them. CDR3 size: 13 residues. The CDR3 protein is CASATGNSYEQYF. CDR3 DNA: TGTGCCAGTGCTACAGGGAATTCCTACGAGCAGTACTTC.

This clonotype was picked up a small number of times. The chain carries TRBV5-5 and TRBJ1-5, with D hard to call. The CDR3 totals 15 residues. The V end was cut by 4 bases, the J end by 10 bases, with 21 bases between. Germline CDR1 SGHKS, CDR2 YYEKEE (reference sequence). The CDR3 DNA reads as TGTGCCAGCAGCCCTCATGACCCCTTAGGCGGTCCCCAGCATTTT. It translates to CASSPHDPLGGPQHF.

This clonotype has a handful of counts. J is TRBJ1-2 and V is TRBV7-6, with 8 bases fitting TRBD1. The CDR3 is 13 amino acids. The germline V gene has CDR1 SGHVS and CDR2 FNYEAQ. V lost 4 bases to trimming and J lost 6 bases; unmatched junction nucleotides: 4. For the CDR3, the DNA is TGTGCCAGCAGCTCCCTACAGGGGGATGGCTACACCTTC. Translated, it gives CASSSLQGDGYTF.

As regards this clonotype: This sequence may be a read error, since a much larger clone differs from it by one base. The chain uses TRBV28 and TRBJ2-2; possibly TRBD2 for D (5 bases). The germline CDR1 and CDR2 sequences are MDHEN and SYDVKM. The CDR3 sequence is 13 residues long. In nucleotides, the CDR3 is TGTGCCAGCAGTTACGGGGAAACCGGGGAGCCGTTTTTT. Translation gives CASSYGETGEPFF.

At least ten counts were recorded for this clonotype. The chain uses TRBV7-6 and TRBJ1-1, with D maybe TRBD1 (5 bases). The CDR3 covers 13 residues. CDR1 and CDR2 (germline): SGHVS, FNYEAQ. Trimming removed 5 bases at V and 3 bases at J, with 10 bases between. This CDR3 is CASSLTGYTEAFF. Written as DNA, the CDR3 is TGTGCCAGCAGCCTTACAGGATACACTGAAGCTTTCTTT.

This clonotype was recorded many times. The chain recombines TRBV9 with TRBJ2-2; perhaps TRBD1 as D (6 bases). The CDR3 has 15 residues. Trimming took off 4 bases at V and 2 bases at J, with 12 bases between the two ends. Germline V lookup: CDR1 SGDLS, CDR2 YYNGEE. The CDR3 protein is CASSRPRGNTGELFF. In DNA form, the CDR3 reads TGTGCCAGCAGCCGCCCCAGGGGCAACACCGGGGAGCTGTTTTTT.

At least ten counts were recorded for this clonotype. This chain connects TRBV6-5 to TRBJ1-3, with TRBD1 as a possible D gene (5 bases). Trimming shortened V by 2 bases and J by 4 bases, and 6 bases separated the two germline ends. There are 13 residues in the CDR3. Germline CDR1 MNHEY, CDR2 SVGAGI. CDR3 bases: TGTGCCAGCAGTTACCAGGGCGGAAACACCATATATTTT. Translation: CASSYQGGNTIYF.

This clonotype has more than one count but fewer than ten. The rearrangement links TRBV10-3 to TRBJ2-7; 8 bases agree with TRBD2. CDR1 and CDR2 (germline): ENHRY, SYGVKD. Trimming cost V 10 bases and J 5 bases; bases outside gene matches: 13. CDR3 length: 14 residues. The CDR3 region is CASSMGLGGHEQYF. The CDR3 bases are TGTGCCAGCAGCATGGGACTAGGAGGCCACGAGCAGTACTTC.

The chain couples TRBV7-9 to TRBJ1-2; 7 nucleotides line up with TRBD1. Per germline, CDR1 SEHNR and CDR2 FQNEAQ (reference sequence). Trimming removed 0 bases from V and 8 bases from J; junction bases left unmatched: 9. The CDR3 contains 15 residues. The CDR3 protein is CASSLAGTALGGYTF. In DNA, the CDR3 is TGTGCCAGCAGCTTAGCTGGGACAGCCCTTGGGGGCTACACCTTC.

This clonotype has a handful of counts. The gene calls are TRBV19 and TRBJ1-5; no clear D gene. Germline loops: CDR1 LNHDA, CDR2 SQIVND (reference sequence). V gave up 3 bases and J gave up 6 bases, with 15 bases separating them. This CDR3 is built from 15 residues. As DNA, the CDR3 is TGTGCCAGTAGTATTGGGCGAGGGCGTCGTCAGCCCCAGCATTTT. It yields the protein CASSIGRGRRQPQHF.

This clonotype appeared many times. The gene calls are TRBV12-3 or TRBV12-4 and TRBJ2-7, with 7 bases identical to TRBD1. The CDR3 extends over 14 amino acids. V gave up 6 bases and J gave up 2 bases; unmatched junction bases: 7. The DNA of the CDR3 is TGTGCCAGCAGCCACGAGGGGGCCACCTACGAGCAGTACTTC. Translation gives CASSHEGATYEQYF.